The 18 T cell receptor beta chains presented below share a single source sample, sequenced in a study of control samples from healthy donors and cancer patients. Generated by immunoSEQ multiplex PCR, the TCRdb table keeps only in-frame clones and is missing some. The sample holds 150,000 to 200,000 clones, 91% seen once. The specimen sequenced was blood. The receptors come from a woman in her twenties or thirties in good health.

This clone appeared a single time. V is TRBV6-6 and J is TRBJ2-7; 7 bases agree with TRBD2. Trimming took 6 bases from V and 4 from J; bases not matched to a gene: 3. CDR1 and CDR2 (germline): MNHNY, SVGAGI (reference sequence). The CDR3 runs 12 residues. CDR3 nucleotides: TGTGCCAGCAGCACTAGCGAATACGAGCAGTACTTC. This translates into CASSTSEYEQYF.

The chain links TRBV5-1 to TRBJ1-6, with TRBD1 identical over 7 bases. The CDR3 has 17 residues. CDR1 is SGHRS and CDR2 is YFSETQ in the germline V gene. Germline trimming cut 0 bases from V and 2 bases from J; bases unmatched to any gene: 5. The CDR3: CASSLGGRGTYNSPLHF. The CDR3 bases are TGCGCCAGCAGCTTGGGGGGCAGGGGGACCTATAATTCACCCCTCCACTTT.

The genes are TRBV18 and TRBJ1-1; a possible D gene is TRBD1 (6 bases). V lost 6 bases to trimming and J lost 1 base, with 12 bases between them. The CDR3 is made up of 14 amino acids. Germline V gene lookup returns CDR1 KGHSH and CDR2 LQKENI. CDR3 protein: CASSSGASNTEAFF. DNA for the CDR3: TGTGCCAGCTCCTCAGGGGCCTCGAACACTGAAGCTTTCTTT.

This clone occurred once. V gene TRBV19 combines with J gene TRBJ1-3; D perhaps matches TRBD1 (6 bases). Germline V lookup: CDR1 LNHDA, CDR2 SQIVND (reference sequence). The CDR3 covers 15 residues. Trimming took off 4 bases at V and 0 bases at J, with 10 bases between the two ends. CDR3 in DNA: TGTGCCAGTAGTAGACTACAGGGCTCTGGAAACACCATATATTTT. It is translated as CASSRLQGSGNTIYF. Combining the CDR3 with reference TRBV19 and TRBJ1-3 gives the whole variable domain DGGITQSPKYLFRKEGQNVTLSCEQNLNHDAMYWYRQDPGQGLRLIYYSQIVNDFQKGDIAEGYSVSREKKESFPLTVTSAQKNPTAFYLCASSRLQGSGNTIYFGEGSWLTVV.

This clone was found once. The CDR3 region is CASSFSSGTYNEQFF. CDR3 coding DNA: TGTGCCAGCAGCTTTTCCAGCGGGACCTACAATGAGCAGTTCTTC. The rearrangement links TRBV5-4 to TRBJ2-1; 7 bases line up with TRBD2. J gave up 2 bases and V 2 bases, and 4 bases lay outside the gene matches. Germline CDR1 reads SGHNT; CDR2 reads YYREEE (reference sequence). The CDR3 is 15 amino acids.

The J gene is TRBJ1-2, the V gene TRBV27, with TRBD1 matching over 7 bases. Looked up from germline, CDR1 is MNHEY and CDR2 is SMNVEV (reference sequence). J gave up 5 bases and V 5 bases, and 11 bases lay outside the gene matches. CDR3 length: 15 amino acids. CDR3 residues: CASSLTPQGRYGYTF. The CDR3 DNA follows: TGTGCCAGCAGTCTCACCCCACAGGGGCGGTATGGCTACACCTTC.

The rearrangement uses TRBV7-9 and TRBJ1-4, with a tentative D call TRBD1 (5 bases). The CDR3 contains 15 residues. The V and J ends lost 2 bases and 2 bases respectively, with 9 bases between them. Germline V gene lookup returns CDR1 SEHNR and CDR2 FQNEAQ (reference sequence). The CDR3 DNA reads TGTGCCAGCAGCTTACCCAGGGAGACTAATGAAAAACTGTTTTTT. Translation gives CASSLPRETNEKLFF.

The chain carries TRBV7-7 and TRBJ2-1; TRBD1 matches at 9 bases. The CDR3 loop spans 16 amino acids. Germline trimming cut 4 bases from V and 5 bases from J; bases unmatched to any gene: 9. CDR1 and CDR2 (germline): SSHAT, FNYEAQ (reference sequence). The CDR3 region is CASSSGTGTLHNEQFF. The CDR3 DNA reads as TGTGCCAGCAGCTCCGGGACAGGGACCCTACACAATGAGCAGTTCTTC.

The gene calls are TRBV29-1 and TRBJ1-3; possibly TRBD1 for D (5 bases). The CDR3 is 13 residues long. Germline V lookup: CDR1 SQVTM, CDR2 ANQGSEA. The ends were cut back, 7 bases at V and 1 base at J, with 11 bases in the middle. CDR3 DNA sequence: TGCAGCGGATCTACAGGTTCTGGAAACACCATATATTTT. Its protein product is CSGSTGSGNTIYF.

The chain combines TRBV29-1 with TRBJ2-4; TRBD1 agrees at 8 bases. Trimming cost V 6 bases and J 7 bases; bases outside gene matches: 2. CDR3 length equals 11 residues. Per the germline V gene, CDR1 is SQVTM and CDR2 is ANQGSEA. The CDR3 reads CSVWTGNIQYF. DNA of the CDR3: TGCAGCGTGTGGACAGGGAACATTCAGTACTTC.

The chain is built from TRBV6-6 and TRBJ2-1; TRBD1 is a possible D gene (5 bases). Trimming left V 4 bases short and J 5 bases short, with 6 bases between. The CDR3 is 12 residues long. Germline CDR1 and CDR2: MNHNY and SVGAGI (reference sequence). Written as DNA, the CDR3 is TGTGCCAGCAGTTTGACAGACAATGAGCAGTTCTTC. It yields the protein CASSLTDNEQFF.

V gene TRBV28 combines with J gene TRBJ1-1, with 9 bases aligning to TRBD1. V trimming: 6 bases; J trimming: 5 bases; junction bases outside the gene matches: 10. Germline-derived CDR1 and CDR2 are MDHEN and SYDVKM. The CDR3 totals 15 residues. The CDR3 protein is CASSTGTGMRTEAFF. CDR3 in DNA: TGTGCCAGCAGCACCGGGACAGGGATGAGGACTGAAGCTTTCTTT.

This chain joins TRBV5-4 and TRBJ2-1, with TRBD2 identical over 16 bases. The CDR3 consists of 17 residues. CDR1 and CDR2 from the germline V gene are SGHNT and YYREEE (reference sequence). V lost 4 bases to trimming and J lost 6 bases; unmatched junction nucleotides: 7. CDR3 amino acids: CASSGTSGRDGVNEQFF. The CDR3 bases are TGTGCCAGCAGCGGGACTAGCGGGAGGGACGGGGTCAATGAGCAGTTCTTC. Full variable domain (missing parts from reference TRBV5-4 and TRBJ2-1): ETGVTQSPTHLIKTRGQQVTLRCSSQSGHNTVSWYQQALGQGPQFIFQYYREEENGRGNFPPRFSGLQFPNYSSELNVNALELDDSALYLCASSGTSGRDGVNEQFFGPGTRLTVL.

V and J are TRBV12-3 or TRBV12-4 and TRBJ1-2, with D unclear. V was cut by 2 bases and J by 3 bases, with 7 bases left in between. The CDR3 runs 13 residues. The CDR3 DNA is TGTGCCAGCAGTTTACAGGCCTACTATGGCTACACCTTC. This sequence encodes CASSLQAYYGYTF.

The rearrangement uses TRBV18 and TRBJ2-1; 11 bases line up with TRBD2. V gave up 1 base and J gave up 5 bases; unmatched junction bases: 1. The germline V gene has CDR1 KGHSH and CDR2 LQKENI. This CDR3 spans 15 amino acids. The CDR3 sequence: CASSPLAGGDNEQFF. CDR3 nucleotides: TGTGCCAGCTCACCACTAGCGGGAGGGGACAATGAGCAGTTCTTC. The full variable domain, in which reference TRBV18 and TRBJ2-1 provide the parts outside the CDR3, is NAGVMQNPRHLVRRRGQEARLRCSPMKGHSHVYWYRQLPEEGLKFMVYLQKENIIDESGMPKERFSAEFPKEGPSILRIQQVVRGDSAAYFCASSPLAGGDNEQFFGPGTRLTVL.

This clone was picked up one time. This CDR3 is CASSPARDEKLFF. The CDR3 DNA is TGTGCCAGCTCACCGGCTCGGGATGAAAAACTGTTTTTT. The V and J genes are TRBV18 and TRBJ1-4; D is undetermined. This CDR3 has 13 amino acids. The germline V gene has CDR1 KGHSH and CDR2 LQKENI. The germline V and J ends were trimmed by 3 bases and 6 bases, with 8 bases remaining between them.

The count of this clone is one. V usage is TRBV10-1 and J usage is TRBJ2-5; D unclear. This CDR3 has 13 residues. The germline gives CDR1 WNHNN, CDR2 SYGVQD (reference sequence). The ends were cut back, 4 bases at V and 4 bases at J, with 10 bases in the middle. In DNA, the CDR3 is TGCGCCAGCAGTGCTCTAGATGGAGAGACCCAGTACTTC. Protein sequence: CASSALDGETQYF.

The chain joins TRBV2 to TRBJ1-1; D is unclear. Germline-derived CDR1 and CDR2 are SNHLY and FYNNEI. V was shortened by 5 bases and J by 8 bases, with 9 bases between the two germline ends. This CDR3 has 11 residues. In DNA form, the CDR3 reads TGTGCCAGCAGTAACACCCTCGAAGCTTTCTTT. Translation: CASSNTLEAFF.